The TCR beta chain under discussion was sequenced for a study of cytomegalovirus exposure and HLA in healthy donors. Primers: 60 Vbeta forward and 13 Jbeta reverse. Source study methods: Unique TCR beta chains totaled 80 million to 100 million in a later count, with roughly 10 million of them shared. Generated by immunoSEQ multiplex PCR, the TCRdb table keeps only in-frame clones and is missing some. V and J calls and clone size are given by that table; D and trimming were obtained from the DNA. The table records some 97,000 clones, 60% to 80% of them present only once. V lost 2 bases to trimming and J lost 6 bases, with 16 bases between them. This CDR3 comprises 16 residues. Looked up from germline, CDR1 is SGHVS and CDR2 is FQNEAQ. Only a few counts were recorded for this clone.

This chain connects TRBV7-8 to TRBJ2-2; D not certain. Sequencing was done on a sample of PBMCs. This TCR came from a woman aged 18-29 years in good health and CMV-seropositive. DNA for the CDR3: TGTGCCAGCAGCTTAAGAACGGTCGGTAACGCCGGGGAGCTGTTTTTT. It encodes CASSLRTVGNAGELFF.